These 22 T cell receptor beta chains originate from one sample sequenced in a study of siplizumab effects on memory and regulatory T cells. The assay was immunoSEQ multiplex PCR, and TCRdb's table has in-frame clones only and misses some. The sample records 80,000 to 130,000 clones, just over 90% being singletons. Sequencing used Tregs sorted from blood. The receptors were sampled from a human donor in good health.

The chain is built from TRBV15 and TRBJ1-4; no reliable D call. CDR1 is LNHNV, CDR2 YYDKDF, per germline (reference sequence). This CDR3 comprises 14 residues. The V and J ends lost 5 bases and 6 bases respectively, with 13 bases between them. This chain's CDR3 is CATSPDLTYEKLFF. CDR3 DNA sequence: TGTGCCACCAGCCCAGATCTTACATATGAAAAACTGTTTTTT.

The J gene is TRBJ2-2, the V gene TRBV27, with 7 bases matching TRBD2. The CDR3 is 16 amino acids. Germline loops: CDR1 MNHEY, CDR2 SMNVEV (reference sequence). Trimming removed 3 bases from V and 5 bases from J; junction bases left unmatched: 9. The CDR3 DNA sequence: TGTGCCAGCAGTTTCCGGGCGGGAGTAAAGACCGGGGAGCTGTTTTTT. As protein: CASSFRAGVKTGELFF.

The CDR3 nucleotides read TGTGCCAGTAGGCGGCGGGGCCGGTCCTACAATGAGCAGTTCTTC. Its translation: CASRRRGRSYNEQFF. The chain uses TRBV19 and TRBJ2-1; possible D gene TRBD2, 6 bases. This CDR3 has 15 residues. CDR1 is LNHDA, CDR2 SQIVND, per germline (reference sequence). V lost 6 bases, J lost 1 base, and 13 bases lay in between.

The chain uses TRBV11-2 and TRBJ2-5; no clear D gene. The germline V gene encodes CDR1 SGHAT and CDR2 FQNNGV. The germline V and J ends were trimmed by 3 bases and 0 bases, with 5 bases remaining between them. The CDR3 loop spans 13 amino acids. As DNA, the CDR3 is TGTGCCAGCAGCTTTACGTACCAAGAGACCCAGTACTTC. The encoded protein is CASSFTYQETQYF.

The chain carries TRBV6-6 and TRBJ2-7; TRBD1 matches 7 bases. V gave up 4 bases and J gave up 1 base; unmatched junction bases: 7. Germline-derived CDR1 and CDR2 are MNHNY and SVGAGI (reference sequence). This CDR3 region has 15 residues. CDR3: CASSSGQFLSYEQYF. The CDR3 DNA reads TGTGCCAGCAGTTCGGGACAGTTTTTATCCTACGAGCAGTACTTC.

The chain has TRBV6-5 and TRBJ1-1; TRBD1 matches at 8 bases. The CDR3 loop spans 14 amino acids. After removal of 5 bases from V and 3 bases from J, the junction contained 5 bases not matched to a gene. Germline V gene sequence: CDR1 MNHEY, CDR2 SVGAGI. The CDR3 region is CASSRGQEHTEAFF. Here the CDR3 DNA reads TGTGCCAGCAGTAGGGGACAGGAACACACTGAAGCTTTCTTT.

The V and J genes are TRBV19 and TRBJ2-5; either TRBD1 or TRBD2 may supply D (5 bases each). The CDR3 runs to 14 residues. CDR1 is LNHDA and CDR2 is SQIVND in the germline V gene (reference sequence). Trimming removed 10 bases at V and 1 base at J, with 16 bases between. CDR3 nucleotide sequence: TGTGCCACTAAGGAACGGGGCCTCCAAGAGACCCAGTACTTC. Translation: CATKERGLQETQYF.

The gene calls are TRBV21-1 and TRBJ1-5; TRBD1 reflects the table's D call only, with no check against the DNA. TRBV21-1 is a documented pseudogene. This CDR3 comprises 15 residues. The CDR3 here is CASSVPGEINQPQHF. The CDR3 coding sequence is TGTGCCAGTTCCGTTCCAGGGGAAATCAATCAGCCCCAGCATTTT.

V usage is TRBV7-8 and J usage is TRBJ2-7; a weak D match, TRBD2 (6 bases). The CDR3 covers 15 residues. The V end was cut by 5 bases, the J end by 3 bases, with 17 bases between. Germline lookup yields CDR1 SGHVS and CDR2 FQNEAQ. The CDR3 region is CASSQPGLKYYEQYF. In DNA, the CDR3 is TGTGCCAGCAGCCAACCGGGACTTAAATACTACGAGCAGTACTTC. Filled out from reference TRBV7-8 and TRBJ2-7, the complete variable domain reads GAGVSQSPRYKVAKRGQDVALRCDPISGHVSLFWYQQALGQGPEFLTYFQNEAQLDKSGLPSDRFFAERPEGSVSTLKIQRTQQEDSAVYLCASSQPGLKYYEQYFGPGTRLTVT.

This chain joins TRBV6-5 and TRBJ2-1, with D perhaps matching TRBD2 (6 bases). The CDR3 sequence is 13 residues long. Deletions cut 6 bases from V and 0 bases from J, with 6 bases between. Germline assignment: CDR1 MNHEY and CDR2 SVGAGI. In nucleotides, the CDR3 is TGTGCCAGCAGCGGGAGCTCCTACAATGAGCAGTTCTTC. Residues: CASSGSSYNEQFF.

The rearrangement joins TRBV10-3 to TRBJ2-7; 11 bases agree with TRBD2. This CDR3 region has 15 residues. The germline V gene has CDR1 ENHRY and CDR2 SYGVKD. Trimming at V came to 9 bases and at J to 6 bases, leaving 13 bases not matched to a gene. CDR3 residues: CAIAGTSGLPGEQYF. In DNA, the CDR3 is TGTGCCATTGCTGGGACTAGCGGACTCCCCGGCGAGCAGTACTTC.

The rearrangement joins TRBV27 to TRBJ2-7; D is perhaps TRBD2 (5 bases). CDR3 length: 14 amino acids. The germline V gene encodes CDR1 MNHEY and CDR2 SMNVEV (reference sequence). Between the trimmed V and J ends, which lost 0 bases and 1 base, there was a span of 7 bases. The CDR3: CASSLSRRSYEQYF. The CDR3 bases are TGTGCCAGCAGTTTATCGAGGAGGTCCTACGAGCAGTACTTC.

This sequence joins TRBV7-9 and TRBJ1-4; D is unresolved. This CDR3 comprises 14 residues. CDR1 and CDR2 from the germline V gene are SEHNR and FQNEAQ (reference sequence). Trimming left V 5 bases short and J 4 bases short, with 11 bases between. The CDR3 loop reads CASSEVSYNEKLFF. CDR3 coding DNA: TGTGCCAGCAGCGAAGTCAGCTATAATGAAAAACTGTTTTTT.

The chain uses TRBV10-2 and TRBJ2-7, with 9 bases matching TRBD1. Trimming at V came to 6 bases and at J to 0 bases, leaving 6 bases not matched to a gene. In germline, CDR1 is WSHSY, CDR2 SAAADI. This CDR3 has 15 amino acids. CDR3 in amino acids: CASRQGADSSYEQYF. The DNA for the CDR3 is TGCGCCAGCAGACAGGGGGCAGATAGCTCCTACGAGCAGTACTTC.

The V call is TRBV19, the J call TRBJ2-1; D might be TRBD1 or TRBD2, each matching 5 bases. CDR3 size: 15 residues. The V end lost 4 bases, the J end lost 10 bases, and 20 bases lay between the germline ends. The germline CDR1 and CDR2 sequences are LNHDA and SQIVND (reference sequence). For the CDR3, the DNA is TGTGCCAGTAGTACTCTATCGACCGGGACGACCGAGCAGTTCTTC. Amino acid sequence: CASSTLSTGTTEQFF.

This clone turned up a few times. The rearrangement uses TRBV14 and TRBJ2-1; 9 bases line up with TRBD1. Germline CDR1 reads SGHDN; CDR2 reads FVKESK. This CDR3 contains 16 residues. The J segment lost 7 bases and the V segment lost 4 bases, leaving 11 bases of the junction unmatched. The DNA for the CDR3 is TGTGCCAGCAGCCCGTTTGCGGGACAGGGAGGGAATGAGCAGTTCTTC. It encodes CASSPFAGQGGNEQFF.

The V and J genes are TRBV9 and TRBJ2-7, with a possible D match to TRBD2 (6 bases). Germline V lookup: CDR1 SGDLS, CDR2 YYNGEE. The CDR3 extends over 14 amino acids. V dropped 4 bases and J dropped 4 bases, with 15 bases sitting between them. The CDR3 reads CASSTLARGYEQYF. The CDR3 DNA is TGTGCCAGCAGCACCCTAGCCCGGGGGTACGAGCAGTACTTC.

The V call is TRBV19, the J call TRBJ2-7, with D possibly being TRBD2 (7 bases). The V and J ends lost 3 bases and 4 bases respectively, with 16 bases between them. CDR3 length equals 15 residues. From germline, CDR1 is LNHDA and CDR2 SQIVND (reference sequence). CDR3 sequence: CASSMGRGGGYEQYF. For the CDR3, the DNA is TGTGCCAGTAGTATGGGACGCGGGGGCGGGTACGAGCAGTACTTC.

The rearrangement links TRBV5-1 to TRBJ2-2; 9 bases fit TRBD2. Unmatched junction bases numbered 10, after V lost 4 bases and J lost 3 bases. Looked up from germline, CDR1 is SGHRS and CDR2 is YFSETQ. The CDR3 has 17 residues. Written as DNA, the CDR3 is TGCGCCAGCAGCCTCCGAGGGAGCGGGAGGTACACCGGGGAGCTGTTTTTT. Its protein is CASSLRGSGRYTGELFF.

This clone has only one observation. The J gene is TRBJ1-2, the V gene TRBV7-2; the D is unclear. Trimming took 4 bases from V and 2 from J, leaving 8 bases between them. CDR3 size: 13 residues. CDR1 and CDR2 from the germline V gene are SGHTA and FQGNSA. CDR3 sequence reads: CASSSSRNYGYTF. The CDR3 DNA reads as TGTGCCAGCAGCTCATCTAGGAACTATGGCTACACCTTC.

V gene TRBV4-2 combines with J gene TRBJ2-5, with 10 bases matching TRBD1. The CDR3 extends over 16 amino acids. Unmatched junction bases numbered 12, after V lost 4 bases and J lost 7 bases. Germline CDR1 LGHNA, CDR2 YNFKEQ. In DNA, the CDR3 is TGTGCCAGCAGCCGATCCAGGACAGGGGGAGAGGGGACCCAGTACTTC. Amino acid sequence: CASSRSRTGGEGTQYF.

The chain carries TRBV5-1 and TRBJ1-3, with 8 positions matching TRBD1. Germline CDR1 is SGHRS and CDR2 is YFSETQ. CDR3 length: 18 residues. The ends lost 2 bases at V and 1 base at J; junction bases unmatched: 11. The CDR3 coding sequence is TGCGCCAGCAGCTTTTCCGGACAGGGTGAATTTTCTGGAAACACCATATATTTT. Its protein product is CASSFSGQGEFSGNTIYF.